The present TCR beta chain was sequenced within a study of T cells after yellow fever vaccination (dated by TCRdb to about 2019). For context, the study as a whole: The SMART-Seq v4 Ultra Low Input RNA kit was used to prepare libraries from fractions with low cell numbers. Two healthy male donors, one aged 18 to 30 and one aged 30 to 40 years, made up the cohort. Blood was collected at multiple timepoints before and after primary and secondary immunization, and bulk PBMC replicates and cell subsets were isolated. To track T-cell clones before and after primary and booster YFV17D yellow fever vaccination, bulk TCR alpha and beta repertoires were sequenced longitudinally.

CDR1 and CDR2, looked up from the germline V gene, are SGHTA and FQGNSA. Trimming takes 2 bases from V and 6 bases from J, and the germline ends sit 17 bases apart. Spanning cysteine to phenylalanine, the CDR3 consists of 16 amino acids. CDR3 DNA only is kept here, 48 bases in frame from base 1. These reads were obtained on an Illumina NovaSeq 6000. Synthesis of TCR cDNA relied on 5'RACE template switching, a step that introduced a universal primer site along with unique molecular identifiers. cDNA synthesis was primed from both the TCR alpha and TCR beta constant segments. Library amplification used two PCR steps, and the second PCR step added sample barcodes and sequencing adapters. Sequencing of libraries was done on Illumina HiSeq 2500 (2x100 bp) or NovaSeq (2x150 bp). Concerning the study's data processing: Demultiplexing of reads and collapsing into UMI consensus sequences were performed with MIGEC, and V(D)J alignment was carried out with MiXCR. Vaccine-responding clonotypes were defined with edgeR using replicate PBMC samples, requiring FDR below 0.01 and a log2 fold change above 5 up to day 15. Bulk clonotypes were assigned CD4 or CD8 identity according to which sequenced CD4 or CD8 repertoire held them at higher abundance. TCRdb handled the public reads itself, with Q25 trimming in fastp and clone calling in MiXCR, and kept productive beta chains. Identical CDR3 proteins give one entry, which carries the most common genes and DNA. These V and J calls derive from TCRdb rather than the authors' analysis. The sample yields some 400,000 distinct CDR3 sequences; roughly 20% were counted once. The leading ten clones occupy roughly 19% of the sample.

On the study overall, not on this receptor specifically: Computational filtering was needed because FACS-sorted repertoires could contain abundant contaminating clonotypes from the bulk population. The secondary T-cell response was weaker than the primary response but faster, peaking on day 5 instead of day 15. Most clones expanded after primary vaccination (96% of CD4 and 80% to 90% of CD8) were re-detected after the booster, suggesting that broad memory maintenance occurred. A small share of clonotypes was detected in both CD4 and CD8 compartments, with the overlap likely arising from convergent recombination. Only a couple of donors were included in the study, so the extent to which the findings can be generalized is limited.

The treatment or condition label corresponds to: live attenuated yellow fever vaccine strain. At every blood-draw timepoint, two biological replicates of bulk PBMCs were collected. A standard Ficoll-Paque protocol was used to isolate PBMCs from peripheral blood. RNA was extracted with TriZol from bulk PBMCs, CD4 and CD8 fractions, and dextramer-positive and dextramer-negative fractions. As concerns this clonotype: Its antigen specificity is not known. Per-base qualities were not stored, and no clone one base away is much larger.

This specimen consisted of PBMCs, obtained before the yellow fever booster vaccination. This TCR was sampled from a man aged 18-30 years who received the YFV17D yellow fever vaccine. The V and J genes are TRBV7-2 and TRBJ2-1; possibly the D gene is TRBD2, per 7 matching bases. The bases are TGTGCCAGCAGCTTATGGGGTACGGGGGGCGGCAATGAGCAGTTCTTC. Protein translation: CASSLWGTGGGNEQFF.